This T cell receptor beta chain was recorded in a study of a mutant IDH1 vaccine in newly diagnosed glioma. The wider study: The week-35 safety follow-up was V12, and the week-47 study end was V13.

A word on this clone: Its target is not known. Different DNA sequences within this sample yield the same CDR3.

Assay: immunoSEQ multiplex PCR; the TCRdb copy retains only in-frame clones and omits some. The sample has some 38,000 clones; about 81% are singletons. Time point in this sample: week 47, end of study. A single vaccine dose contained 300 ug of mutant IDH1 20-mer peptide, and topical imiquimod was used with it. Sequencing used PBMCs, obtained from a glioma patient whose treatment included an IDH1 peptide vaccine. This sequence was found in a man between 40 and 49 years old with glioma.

The CDR3 protein is CASSLGTGYGYTF. CDR3 DNA sequence: TGTGCCAGCAGCTTAGGGACAGGGTATGGCTACACCTTC. The chain links TRBV11-2 to TRBJ1-2; 8 bases agree with TRBD1. Germline-derived CDR1 and CDR2 are SGHAT and FQNNGV. The V and J ends lost 1 base and 5 bases, in that order; junction bases with no gene match: 0. The CDR3 is 13 amino acids. Supplemented by reference TRBV11-2 and TRBJ1-2, the full variable domain reads EAGVAQSPRYKIIEKRQSVAFWCNPISGHATLYWYQQILGQGPKLLIQFQNNGVVDDSQLPKDRFSAERLKGVDSTLKIQPAKLEDSAVYLCASSLGTGYGYTFGSGTRLTVV.